Presented here are 18 T cell receptor beta chains from one specimen sequenced in a study of cytomegalovirus exposure and HLA in healthy donors. Use of 60 Vbeta and 13 Jbeta primers characterized the PCR. Sequencing used immunoSEQ multiplex PCR; TCRdb keeps in-frame clones, though not all of them. The sample comprises about 120,000 clones, 77% of which are singletons, and 5.8% rests with the top ten. The specimen sequenced was PBMCs. These TCRs come from a man younger than 35 in good health and CMV-seropositive.

V gene TRBV5-5 combines with J gene TRBJ1-1, with D possibly being TRBD1 (6 bases). V lost 5 bases, J lost 4 bases, and 18 bases lay in between. The CDR3 extends over 15 amino acids. CDR1 and CDR2 (germline): SGHKS, YYEKEE (reference sequence). The CDR3 reads CASSEGGTLATEAFF. CDR3 bases: TGTGCCAGCAGTGAAGGGGGTACTTTGGCCACTGAAGCTTTCTTT. The variable domain in full, completed from reference TRBV5-5 and TRBJ1-1, reads DAGVTQSPTHLIKTRGQQVTLRCSPISGHKSVSWYQQVLGQGPQFIFQYYEKEERGRGNFPDRFSARQFPNYSSELNVNALLLGDSALYLCASSEGGTLATEAFFGQGTRLTVV.

This sequence joins TRBV14 and TRBJ1-5; D is uncertain. The CDR3 is 13 amino acids. The V end was cut by 2 bases, the J end by 9 bases, with 11 bases between. Germline CDR1 reads SGHDN; CDR2 reads FVKESK. CDR3 region: CASSQSLRLPQHF. Written as DNA, the CDR3 is TGTGCCAGCAGCCAATCACTAAGGCTGCCCCAGCATTTT.

V gene TRBV19 combines with J gene TRBJ2-1, with 13 bases that match TRBD2. The CDR3 totals 15 residues. CDR1 is LNHDA, CDR2 SQIVND, per germline (reference sequence). The V segment lost 6 bases and the J segment 9 bases; nucleotides outside the gene matches: 8. The CDR3 reads CASSTTSGGDFEQFF. DNA of the CDR3: TGTGCCAGTAGCACTACTAGCGGGGGGGATTTTGAGCAGTTCTTC.

This clone was recorded a few times. The CDR3 nucleotides read TGTGCCAGCACTAAGATCCCCACTAACTATGGCTACACCTTC. Translated, it gives CASTKIPTNYGYTF. The genes are TRBV6-5 and TRBJ1-2; no definite D call. The CDR3 is made up of 14 amino acids. The germline CDR1 and CDR2 sequences are MNHEY and SVGAGI. V was shortened by 7 bases and J by 0 bases, with 12 bases between the two germline ends.

V is TRBV5-6 and J is TRBJ1-2, with a possible D match to TRBD1 (6 bases). Trimming shortened V by 4 bases and J by 6 bases, and 13 bases separated the two germline ends. The CDR3 is 13 amino acids. Germline V gene data show CDR1 as SGHDT and CDR2 as YYEEEE. CDR3 loop: CASSQPAGDGYTF. For the CDR3, the DNA is TGTGCCAGCAGCCAGCCGGCAGGGGATGGCTACACCTTC.

The chain combines TRBV5-1 with TRBJ2-1, with TRBD2 identical over 10 bases. Germline V gene sequence: CDR1 SGHRS, CDR2 YFSETQ. CDR3 length: 16 amino acids. J gave up 2 bases and V 1 base, and 3 bases lay outside the gene matches. This chain's CDR3 is CASSLRLAGAYNEQFF. CDR3 DNA sequence: TGCGCCAGCAGCTTGAGGCTAGCGGGGGCCTACAATGAGCAGTTCTTC.

This clone was counted only a few times. This sequence joins TRBV27 and TRBJ2-7; possibly TRBD2 for D (6 bases). Germline CDR1 MNHEY, CDR2 SMNVEV (reference sequence). Between the trimmed V and J ends, which lost 3 bases and 3 bases, there was a span of 12 bases. The CDR3 is 14 amino acids. In DNA, the CDR3 is TGTGCCAGCAGTTTCGGACCCGGGGGCTACGAGCAGTACTTC. Translating it yields CASSFGPGGYEQYF.

The CDR3 spells CASSLPGKNEQFF. For the CDR3, the DNA is TGTGCCAGCAGCTTGCCAGGGAAAAATGAGCAGTTCTTC. The J gene is TRBJ2-1, the V gene TRBV5-6, with D maybe TRBD1 (5 bases). With 1 base removed from V and 7 bases from J, the gap between germline ends came to 9 bases. The CDR3 length is 13 residues. The germline V gene has CDR1 SGHDT and CDR2 YYEEEE.

The chain couples TRBV5-1 to TRBJ1-1, with D perhaps matching TRBD1 (5 bases). There are 14 residues in the CDR3. Trimming took 1 base from V and 4 from J, leaving 11 bases between them. CDR1 is SGHRS, CDR2 YFSETQ, per germline. CDR3 in amino acids: CASSLLGGSTEAFF. The CDR3 nucleotides are TGCGCCAGCAGCTTGTTGGGGGGGAGCACTGAAGCTTTCTTT.

This clone was counted a few times. The gene calls are TRBV4-1 and TRBJ1-1; 7 bases map to TRBD1. Trimming at V came to 0 bases and at J to 10 bases, leaving 17 bases not matched to a gene. This CDR3 spans 17 amino acids. Germline-derived CDR1 and CDR2 are MGHRA and YSYEKL. CDR3 nucleotides: TGCGCCAGCAGCCAAGATCCAGGGGGGACCTGGGCGAATGGAGCTTTCTTT. This encodes CASSQDPGGTWANGAFF.

The chain carries TRBV27 and TRBJ1-1; the D is unclear. V lost 5 bases to trimming and J lost 1 base, with 8 bases between them. Germline CDR1 MNHEY, CDR2 SMNVEV (reference sequence). CDR3 size: 13 residues. CDR3: CASSGFRNTEAFF. CDR3 coding DNA: TGTGCCAGCAGTGGCTTTCGGAACACTGAAGCTTTCTTT.

This clone was seen just once. The chain carries TRBV6-5 and TRBJ2-7, with D perhaps matching TRBD1 (5 bases). The V gene lost 2 bases and the J gene lost 1 base, with 6 bases spanning the gap. Germline V gene sequence: CDR1 MNHEY, CDR2 SVGAGI. CDR3 length: 13 amino acids. This CDR3 reads CASSYPGSYEQYF. CDR3 sequence (DNA): TGTGCCAGCAGTTACCCAGGGTCCTACGAGCAGTACTTC.

This chain links TRBV7-9 with TRBJ2-1; tentatively, D is TRBD2 (6 bases). This CDR3 is 14 amino acids long. Germline assignment: CDR1 SEHNR and CDR2 FQNEAQ (reference sequence). V was cut by 5 bases and J by 1 base, with 9 bases left in between. CDR3 nucleotides: TGTGCCAGCAGCGTTAGCGGTTCCTACAATGAGCAGTTCTTC. It is translated as CASSVSGSYNEQFF.

In DNA form, the CDR3 reads TGTGCCAGCAGCTTAGAATGGACAGGGGGTTCACCCCTCCACTTT. It is translated as CASSLEWTGGSPLHF. V and J are TRBV7-6 and TRBJ1-6, with 10 bases aligning to TRBD1. V lost 1 base to trimming and J lost 9 bases; unmatched junction nucleotides: 3. The CDR3 is made up of 15 amino acids. Germline lookup yields CDR1 SGHVS and CDR2 FNYEAQ.

The chain recombines TRBV27 with TRBJ1-1; 9 positions match TRBD1. This CDR3 comprises 14 residues. CDR1 and CDR2 (germline): MNHEY, SMNVEV (reference sequence). V lost 5 bases to trimming and J lost 5 bases; unmatched junction nucleotides: 6. CDR3 sequence: CASSPGTGMTEAFF. The CDR3 DNA is TGTGCCAGCAGTCCCGGGACAGGGATGACTGAAGCTTTCTTT.

Written as DNA, the CDR3 is TGTGCCAGCGGCCAATTAGGGGCGCGGGGTGAAAAACTGTTTTTT. Translation: CASGQLGARGEKLFF. V gene TRBV9 combines with J gene TRBJ1-4, with a weak D call TRBD1 (5 bases). Trimming took 7 bases from V and 7 from J, leaving 20 bases between them. The CDR3 length is 15 residues. Germline-derived CDR1 and CDR2 are SGDLS and YYNGEE.

This rearrangement joins TRBV7-3 to TRBJ1-3; D not certain. V lost 1 base, J lost 0 bases, and 13 bases lay in between. The CDR3 length is 17 residues. In germline, CDR1 is SGHTA, CDR2 FQGTGA. The CDR3 here is CASSLRRANSSGNTIYF. The CDR3 bases are TGTGCCAGCAGCTTAAGGAGGGCGAACAGCTCTGGAAACACCATATATTTT.

This chain connects TRBV28 to TRBJ1-2; 9 positions match TRBD1. The CDR3 runs to 12 residues. V lost 4 bases to trimming and J lost 13 bases; unmatched junction nucleotides: 7. CDR1 and CDR2 (germline): MDHEN, SYDVKM. The CDR3 here is CASSSRTGECTF. CDR3 nucleotide sequence: TGTGCCAGCAGTTCTCGGACAGGGGAATGCACCTTC.